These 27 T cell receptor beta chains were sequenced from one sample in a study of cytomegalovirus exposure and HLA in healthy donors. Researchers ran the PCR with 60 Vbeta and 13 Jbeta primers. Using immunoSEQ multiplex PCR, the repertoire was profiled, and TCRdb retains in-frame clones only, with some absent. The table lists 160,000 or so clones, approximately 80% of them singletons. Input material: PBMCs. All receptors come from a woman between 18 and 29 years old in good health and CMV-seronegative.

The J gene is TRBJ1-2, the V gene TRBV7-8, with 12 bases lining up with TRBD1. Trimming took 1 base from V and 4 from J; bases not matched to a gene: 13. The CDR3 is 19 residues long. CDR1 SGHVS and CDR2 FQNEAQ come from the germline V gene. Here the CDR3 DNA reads TGTGCCAGCAGCTTAGGCAGGGACAGGGGGCTCACACGGGGCTATGGCTACACCTTC. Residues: CASSLGRDRGLTRGYGYTF.

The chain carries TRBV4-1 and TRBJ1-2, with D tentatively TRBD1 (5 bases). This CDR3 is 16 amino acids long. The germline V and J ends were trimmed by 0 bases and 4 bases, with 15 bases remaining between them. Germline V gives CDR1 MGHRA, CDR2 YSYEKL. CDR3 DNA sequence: TGCGCCAGCAGCCAAGAAATTCGGGGACTCCCCTATGGCTACACCTTC. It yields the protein CASSQEIRGLPYGYTF.

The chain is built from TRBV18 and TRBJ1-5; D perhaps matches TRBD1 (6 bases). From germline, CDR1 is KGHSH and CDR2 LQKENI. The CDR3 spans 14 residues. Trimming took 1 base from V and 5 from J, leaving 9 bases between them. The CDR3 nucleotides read TGTGCCAGCTCACCACGACAGGCCGATCAGCCCCAGCATTTT. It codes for CASSPRQADQPQHF.

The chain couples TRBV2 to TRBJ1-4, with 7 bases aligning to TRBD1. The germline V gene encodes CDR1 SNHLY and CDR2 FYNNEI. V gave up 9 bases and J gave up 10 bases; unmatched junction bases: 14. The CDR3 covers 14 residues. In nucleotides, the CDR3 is TGTGCCAGGGAGGGGGCCCACAGGGATGGAAAACTGTTTTTT. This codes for CAREGAHRDGKLFF.

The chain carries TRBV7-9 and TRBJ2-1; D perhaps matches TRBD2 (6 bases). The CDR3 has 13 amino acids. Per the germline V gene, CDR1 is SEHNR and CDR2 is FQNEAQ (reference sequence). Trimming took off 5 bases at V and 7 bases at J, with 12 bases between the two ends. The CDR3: CASSTRLDNEQFF. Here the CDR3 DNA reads TGTGCCAGCAGCACCCGACTAGATAATGAGCAGTTCTTC. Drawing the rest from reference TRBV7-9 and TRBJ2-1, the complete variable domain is DTGVSQNPRHKITKRGQNVTFRCDPISEHNRLYWYRQTLGQGPEFLTYFQNEAQLEKSRLLSDRFSAERPKGSFSTLEIQRTEQGDSAMYLCASSTRLDNEQFFGPGTRLTVL.

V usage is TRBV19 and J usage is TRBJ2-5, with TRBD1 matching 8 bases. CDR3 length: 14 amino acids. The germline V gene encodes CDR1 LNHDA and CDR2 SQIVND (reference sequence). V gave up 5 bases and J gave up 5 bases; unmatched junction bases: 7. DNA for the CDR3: TGTGCCAGTAGTGCCCGGACAGGGCGGGAGACCCAGTACTTC. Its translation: CASSARTGRETQYF.

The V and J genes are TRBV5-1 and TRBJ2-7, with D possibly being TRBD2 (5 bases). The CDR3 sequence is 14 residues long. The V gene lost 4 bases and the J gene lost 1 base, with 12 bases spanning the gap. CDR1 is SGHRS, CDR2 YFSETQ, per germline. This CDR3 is CASSLTRGSYEQYF. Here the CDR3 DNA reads TGCGCCAGCAGCCTTACTCGGGGTTCCTACGAGCAGTACTTC.

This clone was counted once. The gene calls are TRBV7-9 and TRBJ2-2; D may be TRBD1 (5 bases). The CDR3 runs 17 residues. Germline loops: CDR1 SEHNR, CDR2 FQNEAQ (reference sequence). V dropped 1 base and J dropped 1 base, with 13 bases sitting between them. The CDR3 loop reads CASSLGPQTENTGELFF. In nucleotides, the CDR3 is TGTGCCAGCAGCTTAGGTCCGCAGACAGAGAACACCGGGGAGCTGTTTTTT.

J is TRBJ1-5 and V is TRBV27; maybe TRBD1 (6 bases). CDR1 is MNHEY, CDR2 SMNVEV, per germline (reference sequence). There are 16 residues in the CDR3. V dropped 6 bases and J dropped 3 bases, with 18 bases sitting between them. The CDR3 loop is CASSPLGHRDNQPQHF. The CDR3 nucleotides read TGTGCCAGCAGCCCCCTGGGCCACAGGGACAATCAGCCCCAGCATTTT.

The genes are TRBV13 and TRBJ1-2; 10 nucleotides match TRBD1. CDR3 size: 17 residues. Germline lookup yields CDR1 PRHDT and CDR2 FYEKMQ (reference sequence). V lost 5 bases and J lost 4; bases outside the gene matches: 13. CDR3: CASSPRDRGSRSYGYTF. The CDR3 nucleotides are TGTGCCAGCAGCCCCCGGGACAGGGGAAGTAGATCCTATGGCTACACCTTC.

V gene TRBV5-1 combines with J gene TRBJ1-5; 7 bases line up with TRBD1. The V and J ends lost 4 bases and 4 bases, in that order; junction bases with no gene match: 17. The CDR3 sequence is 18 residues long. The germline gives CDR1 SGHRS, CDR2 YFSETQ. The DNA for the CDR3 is TGCGCCAGCAGCCACCTTGCCCTGGGACAGAAACGGAATCAGCCCCAGCATTTT. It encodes CASSHLALGQKRNQPQHF.

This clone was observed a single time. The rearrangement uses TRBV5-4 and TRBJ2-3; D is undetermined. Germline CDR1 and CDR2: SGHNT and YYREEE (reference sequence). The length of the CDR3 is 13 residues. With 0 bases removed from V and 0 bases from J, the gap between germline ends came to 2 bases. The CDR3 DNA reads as TGTGCCAGCAGCTTGGCTAGCACAGATACGCAGTATTTT. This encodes CASSLASTDTQYF. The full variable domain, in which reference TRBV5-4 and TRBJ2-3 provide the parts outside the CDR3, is ETGVTQSPTHLIKTRGQQVTLRCSSQSGHNTVSWYQQALGQGPQFIFQYYREEENGRGNFPPRFSGLQFPNYSSELNVNALELDDSALYLCASSLASTDTQYFGPGTRLTVL.

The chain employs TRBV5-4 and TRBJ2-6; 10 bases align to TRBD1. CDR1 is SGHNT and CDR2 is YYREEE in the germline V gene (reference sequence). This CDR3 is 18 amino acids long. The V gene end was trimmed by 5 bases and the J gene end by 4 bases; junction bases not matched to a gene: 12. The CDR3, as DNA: TGTGCCAGCAGTCCTCCGGGACAGGGGCTGAAAGGGGCCAACGTCCTGACTTTC. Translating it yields CASSPPGQGLKGANVLTF.

CDR3 sequence: CASSQGDRGVDEQYF. The CDR3 region has the DNA TGTGCCAGCAGCCAGGGGGACAGGGGCGTCGACGAGCAGTACTTC. This sequence joins TRBV16 and TRBJ2-7; 10 bases are a match to TRBD1. V gave up 3 bases and J gave up 5 bases; unmatched junction bases: 7. The CDR3 spans 15 residues. Per the germline V gene, CDR1 is KGHSY and CDR2 is FQNENV.

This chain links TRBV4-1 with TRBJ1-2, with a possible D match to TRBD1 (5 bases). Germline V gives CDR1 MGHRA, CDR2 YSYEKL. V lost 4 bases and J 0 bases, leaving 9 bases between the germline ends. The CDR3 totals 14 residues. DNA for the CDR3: TGCGCCAGCAGCCCAGGGACTGCTAACTATGGCTACACCTTC. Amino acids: CASSPGTANYGYTF.

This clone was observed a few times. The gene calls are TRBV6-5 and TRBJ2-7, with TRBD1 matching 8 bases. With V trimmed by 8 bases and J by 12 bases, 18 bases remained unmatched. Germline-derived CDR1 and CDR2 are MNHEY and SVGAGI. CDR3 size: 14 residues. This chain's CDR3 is CASARLTGVQKTYF. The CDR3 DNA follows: TGTGCCAGCGCAAGGCTGACAGGGGTCCAAAAGACGTACTTC.

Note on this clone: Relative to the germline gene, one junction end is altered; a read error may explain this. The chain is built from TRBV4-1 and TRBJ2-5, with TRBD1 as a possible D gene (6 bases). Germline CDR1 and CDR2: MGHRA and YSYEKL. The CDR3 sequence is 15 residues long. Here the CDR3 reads CASTQTWGQLETQYF. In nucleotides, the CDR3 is TGCGCCAGCACCCAAACATGGGGGCAGTTGGAGACCCAGTACTTC.

CDR3 nucleotides: TGTGCCAGCAGTTTTAGGGTCAGGGTCGGCACTGAAGCTTTCTTT. It yields the protein CASSFRVRVGTEAFF. The genes are TRBV28 and TRBJ1-1; weak D call: TRBD1 (5 bases). The CDR3 extends over 15 amino acids. The germline V gene encodes CDR1 MDHEN and CDR2 SYDVKM. Deletions cut 3 bases from V and 4 bases from J, with 15 bases between.

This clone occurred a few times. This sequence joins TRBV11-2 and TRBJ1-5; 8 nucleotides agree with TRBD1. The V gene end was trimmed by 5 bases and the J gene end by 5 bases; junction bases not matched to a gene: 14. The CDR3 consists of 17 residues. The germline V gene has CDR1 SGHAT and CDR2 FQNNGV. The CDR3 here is CASSRDLTGAGDQPQHF. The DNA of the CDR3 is TGTGCCAGCAGCCGAGATCTGACAGGGGCCGGAGATCAGCCCCAGCATTTT.

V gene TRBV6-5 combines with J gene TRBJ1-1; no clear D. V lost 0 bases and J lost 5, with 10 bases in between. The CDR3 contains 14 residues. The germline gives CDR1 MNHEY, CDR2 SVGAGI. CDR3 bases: TGTGCCAGCAGTTACTCGTTCACTGAAACTGAAGCTTTCTTT. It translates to CASSYSFTETEAFF.

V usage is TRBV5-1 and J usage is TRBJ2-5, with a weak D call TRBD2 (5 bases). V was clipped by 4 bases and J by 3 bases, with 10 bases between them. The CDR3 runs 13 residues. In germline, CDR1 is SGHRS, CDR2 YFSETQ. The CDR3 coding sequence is TGCGCCAGCAGCAAGATCGGGGAAGAGACCCAGTACTTC. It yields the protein CASSKIGEETQYF.

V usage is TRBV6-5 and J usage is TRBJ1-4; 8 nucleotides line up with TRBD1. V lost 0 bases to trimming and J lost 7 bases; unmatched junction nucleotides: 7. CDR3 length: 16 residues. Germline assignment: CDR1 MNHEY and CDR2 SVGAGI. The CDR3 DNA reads TGTGCCAGCAGTTACTCCCGCAGGGGGCGCGGTGAAAAACTGTTTTTT. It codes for CASSYSRRGRGEKLFF.

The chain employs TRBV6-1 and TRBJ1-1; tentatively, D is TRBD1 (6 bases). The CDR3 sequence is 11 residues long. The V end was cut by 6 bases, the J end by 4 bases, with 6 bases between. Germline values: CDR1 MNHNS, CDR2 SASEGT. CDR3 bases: TGTGCCAGCAGAGGGGGCACTGAAGCTTTCTTT. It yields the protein CASRGGTEAFF.

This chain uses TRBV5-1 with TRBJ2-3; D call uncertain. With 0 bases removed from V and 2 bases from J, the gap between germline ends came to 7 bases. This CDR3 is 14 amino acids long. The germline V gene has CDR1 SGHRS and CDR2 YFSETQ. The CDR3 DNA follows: TGCGCCAGCAGCTTGGAACAGTACACAGATACGCAGTATTTT. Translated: CASSLEQYTDTQYF.

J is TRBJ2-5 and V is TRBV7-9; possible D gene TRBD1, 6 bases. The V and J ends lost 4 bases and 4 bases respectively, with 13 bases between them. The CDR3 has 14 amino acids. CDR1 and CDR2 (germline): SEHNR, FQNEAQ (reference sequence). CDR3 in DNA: TGTGCCAGCAGCTCCGACAGGTTCCGAGAGACCCAGTACTTC. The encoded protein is CASSSDRFRETQYF. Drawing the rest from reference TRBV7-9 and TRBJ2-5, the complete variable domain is DTGVSQNPRHKITKRGQNVTFRCDPISEHNRLYWYRQTLGQGPEFLTYFQNEAQLEKSRLLSDRFSAERPKGSFSTLEIQRTEQGDSAMYLCASSSDRFRETQYFGPGTRLLVL.

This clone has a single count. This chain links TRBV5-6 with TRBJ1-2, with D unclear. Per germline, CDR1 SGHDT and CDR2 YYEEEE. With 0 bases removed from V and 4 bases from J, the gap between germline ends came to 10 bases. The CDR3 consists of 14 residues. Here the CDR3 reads CASSLARSVYGYTF. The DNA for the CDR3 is TGTGCCAGCAGCTTGGCCAGGTCTGTCTATGGCTACACCTTC. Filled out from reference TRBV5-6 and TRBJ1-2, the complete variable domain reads DAGVTQSPTHLIKTRGQQVTLRCSPKSGHDTVSWYQQALGQGPQFIFQYYEEEERQRGNFPDRFSGHQFPNYSSELNVNALLLGDSALYLCASSLARSVYGYTFGSGTRLTVV.

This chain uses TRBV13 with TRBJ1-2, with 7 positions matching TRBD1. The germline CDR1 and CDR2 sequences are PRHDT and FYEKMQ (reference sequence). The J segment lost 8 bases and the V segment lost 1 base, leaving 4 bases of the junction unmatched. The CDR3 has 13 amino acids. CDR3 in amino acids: CASSLDRGEGYTF. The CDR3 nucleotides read TGTGCCAGCAGCTTAGACAGGGGTGAGGGCTACACCTTC.